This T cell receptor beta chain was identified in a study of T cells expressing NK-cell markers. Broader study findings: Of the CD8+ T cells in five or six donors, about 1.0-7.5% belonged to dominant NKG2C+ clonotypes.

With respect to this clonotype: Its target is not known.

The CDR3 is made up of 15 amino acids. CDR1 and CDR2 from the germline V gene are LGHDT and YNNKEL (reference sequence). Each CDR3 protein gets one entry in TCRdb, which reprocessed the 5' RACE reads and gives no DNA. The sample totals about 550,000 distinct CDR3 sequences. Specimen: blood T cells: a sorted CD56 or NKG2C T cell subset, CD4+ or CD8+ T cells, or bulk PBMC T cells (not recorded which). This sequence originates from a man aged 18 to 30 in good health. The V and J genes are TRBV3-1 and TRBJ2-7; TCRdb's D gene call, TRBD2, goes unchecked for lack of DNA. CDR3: CASSPLAGGSYEQYF.